This T cell receptor beta chain originates from a study of blood T cell repertoires in COVID-19. Study-level background: Collection of acute and convalescent COVID-19 samples took place in the United States, Italy and Spain.

In the source study's methods: Researchers report that nucleated cell counts were estimated from reference gene primer amplification. Only in-frame clones appear in the TCRdb table, and some are missing; sequencing was by immunoSEQ multiplex PCR. For V, J and clone size, that table is used; D and trimming come from the DNA. The top ten hold around 3% of the sample, which has 220,000 or so clones, about 85% seen once. The clonotype comes from a man aged 45-65 years who had recovered from COVID-19. Sequencing was performed on peripheral blood.

The CDR3 DNA reads TGTGCCAGCAGTGCCAAGATGGGTGGGAGGGCCACAGATACGCAGTATTTT. Protein sequence: CASSAKMGGRATDTQYF. The chain recombines TRBV6-1 with TRBJ2-3; TRBD2 matches at 7 bases. Germline V gives CDR1 MNHNS, CDR2 SASEGT. The CDR3 sequence is 17 residues long. Trimming cost V 4 bases and J 2 bases; bases outside gene matches: 12.